The 10 T cell receptor beta chains below were found in one sample sequenced in a study of STAT3 mutations in large granular lymphocyte leukemia. Produced via immunoSEQ multiplex PCR; TCRdb's table is partial and in-frame only. Here the sample spans more than 3,500 clones, less than 70% being singletons. Study-wide findings and caveats: At least one immunodominant TCR beta clonotype appeared in every T-cell large granular lymphocyte leukemia patient.

These TCRs' antigens remain unknown. Source material: PBMCs. Every receptor here comes from a human donor with T large granular lymphocyte leukemia. Some clones in this sample may be carry-over from other donors' samples.

This chain connects TRBV5-6 to TRBJ1-1; D remains unclear. Trimming removed 0 bases at V and 0 bases at J, with 3 bases between. Germline CDR1 SGHDT, CDR2 YYEEEE. The CDR3 sequence is 13 residues long. This CDR3 reads CASSLVMNTEAFF. CDR3 sequence (DNA): TGTGCCAGCAGCTTGGTAATGAACACTGAAGCTTTCTTT. The variable domain in full, with the rest retrieved from reference TRBV5-6 and TRBJ1-1, is DAGVTQSPTHLIKTRGQQVTLRCSPKSGHDTVSWYQQALGQGPQFIFQYYEEEERQRGNFPDRFSGHQFPNYSSELNVNALLLGDSALYLCASSLVMNTEAFFGQGTRLTVV.

This rearrangement joins TRBV5-4 to TRBJ2-2; 7 bases match TRBD1. This CDR3 comprises 17 residues. Looked up from germline, CDR1 is SGHNT and CDR2 is YYREEE (reference sequence). J lost 5 bases, V lost 4 bases, and 14 bases had no gene match. CDR3: CASSRRTGTRTTGELFF. As DNA, the CDR3 is TGTGCCAGCAGCAGAAGGACAGGCACCCGAACAACCGGGGAGCTGTTTTTT.

This chain connects TRBV5-1 to TRBJ1-6; 9 positions agree with TRBD1. CDR1 SGHRS and CDR2 YFSETQ come from the germline V gene. With V trimmed by 4 bases and J by 6 bases, 5 bases remained unmatched. This CDR3 region has 15 residues. The chain's CDR3 is CASSEGQGSNSPLHF. DNA of the CDR3: TGCGCCAGCAGCGAGGGACAGGGTAGTAATTCACCCCTCCACTTT.

The rearrangement joins TRBV6-5 to TRBJ1-4; tentatively, D is TRBD1 (5 bases). Trimming left V 6 bases short and J 10 bases short, with 18 bases between. CDR3 size: 14 residues. CDR1 is MNHEY, CDR2 SVGAGI, per germline. The CDR3 nucleotides are TGTGCCAGCAGCGACGGCGATGGAAGGGGAAAACTGTTTTTT. Translated: CASSDGDGRGKLFF.

The V gene is TRBV14, the J gene TRBJ1-6; possible D gene TRBD1, 5 bases. Trimming left V 5 bases short and J 4 bases short, with 9 bases between. Germline V CDR1 and CDR2: SGHDN, FVKESK. The CDR3 contains 14 residues. The CDR3 sequence: CASSLDRYNSPLHF. The DNA for the CDR3 is TGTGCCAGCAGCTTAGACAGATATAATTCACCCCTCCACTTT.

This clone has a single count. This chain links TRBV6-5 with TRBJ2-7; D is perhaps TRBD1 (6 bases). The CDR3 has 14 amino acids. The V end lost 8 bases, the J end lost 7 bases, and 21 bases lay between the germline ends. The germline V gene has CDR1 MNHEY and CDR2 SVGAGI. CDR3 protein: CASQTGQGLREQYF. The CDR3 DNA reads TGTGCCAGCCAGACGGGGCAGGGGTTGCGGGAGCAGTACTTC.

The chain recombines TRBV6-6 with TRBJ2-3; no clear D. CDR3 length: 13 residues. V lost 7 bases and J lost 1, with 9 bases in between. The germline V gene has CDR1 MNHNY and CDR2 SVGAGI (reference sequence). Here the CDR3 reads CASTGRGTDTQYF. The CDR3 DNA sequence: TGTGCCAGCACCGGCCGCGGCACAGATACGCAGTATTTT.

The chain links TRBV30 to TRBJ2-5; 7 nucleotides agree with TRBD1. This CDR3 contains 14 residues. The junction had 4 bases not matched to a gene; V was cut back by 2 bases and J by 1 base. Germline V gives CDR1 GTSNPN, CDR2 SVGIG (reference sequence). The chain's CDR3 is CAWSPGTAQETQYF. The DNA for the CDR3 is TGTGCCTGGAGTCCGGGGACAGCCCAAGAGACCCAGTACTTC.

The chain carries TRBV5-1 and TRBJ1-5; maybe TRBD1 (6 bases). In germline, CDR1 is SGHRS, CDR2 YFSETQ. Trimming stripped 4 bases from V and 3 bases from J, with 17 bases between. This CDR3 comprises 16 residues. The CDR3 nucleotides are TGCGCCAGCAGCCTCTCACCAGGGGCAAACAATCAGCCCCAGCATTTT. Translated, it gives CASSLSPGANNQPQHF.

In this sample, this clone turned up a few times. J is TRBJ1-2 and V is TRBV18, with D tentatively TRBD1 (5 bases). The germline V gene encodes CDR1 KGHSH and CDR2 LQKENI. The CDR3 is 14 residues long. Trimming shortened V by 3 bases and J by 2 bases, and 10 bases separated the two germline ends. This chain's CDR3 is CASSPETVNYGYTF. For the CDR3, the DNA is TGTGCCAGCTCACCCGAGACAGTAAACTATGGCTACACCTTC.